This T cell receptor (beta chain) is drawn from a study of identical twins. In the case of this clonotype: Its antigen is as yet unknown.

Unmatched junction bases numbered 4, after V lost 5 bases and J lost 5 bases. There are 14 residues in the CDR3. Healthy Caucasians were all of the donors. The study's findings and limits: Insertions were reduced in abundant cord blood beta clonotypes but not in memory repertoires. Cross-sectional statistics, not tracking of the same donors, supported the conclusions.

cDNA molecules carried unique molecular identifiers, and template switching added a universal primer site. A single record per CDR3 protein comes from TCRdb applying MiXCR to the 5' RACE reads. The sample consists of 450,000 to 600,000 distinct CDR3 sequences, around 22% of them appearing once. This sample was also put to use in a study of yellow fever vaccine responses in identical twins.

Input material: CD4+ T cells sorted from blood. The J gene is TRBJ2-1, the V gene TRBV12-3 or TRBV12-4, with 9 bases fitting TRBD1. This clonotype was obtained from a woman aged 18-30 years in good health. The CDR3 reads CASSRDRVNNEQFF. The CDR3 coding sequence is TGTGCCAGCAGTCGGGACAGGGTAAACAATGAGCAGTTCTTC.